The 21 T cell receptor beta chains below all came from one sample that was sequenced in a study of T cell responses to AZD1222 COVID-19 vaccine. Sequencing was performed with immunoSEQ multiplex PCR; in TCRdb, only in-frame clones are kept and a portion is missing. This table has roughly 77,000 clones, around nine tenths appearing once. The specimen was peripheral blood, collected on day 0 of AZD1222 vaccination. All receptors derive from an adult in good health.

V usage is TRBV7-9 and J usage is TRBJ1-4, with 7 bases matching TRBD1. CDR3 size: 15 residues. Germline CDR1 reads SEHNR; CDR2 reads FQNEAQ (reference sequence). Trimming took 5 bases from V and 7 from J; bases not matched to a gene: 10. The CDR3 DNA follows: TGTGCCAGCAGCCGGGAGACAGGGATTGGTGAAAAACTGTTTTTT. This gives the protein CASSRETGIGEKLFF. The full variable domain, rest sourced from reference TRBV7-9 and TRBJ1-4, is DTGVSQNPRHKITKRGQNVTFRCDPISEHNRLYWYRQTLGQGPEFLTYFQNEAQLEKSRLLSDRFSAERPKGSFSTLEIQRTEQGDSAMYLCASSRETGIGEKLFFGSGTQLSVL.

CDR3 DNA: TGCGCCAGCAGTGACCCTCGGCAGGGGGCTGTTGAGACCCAGTACTTC. Protein product: CASSDPRQGAVETQYF. The gene calls are TRBV10-1 and TRBJ2-5; 8 bases line up with TRBD1. Per germline, CDR1 WNHNN and CDR2 SYGVQD (reference sequence). The V gene end was trimmed by 3 bases and the J gene end by 5 bases; junction bases not matched to a gene: 11. The CDR3 sequence is 16 residues long.

The chain combines TRBV7-8 with TRBJ1-2; possibly TRBD1 for D (5 bases). The germline gives CDR1 SGHVS, CDR2 FQNEAQ. V shed 3 bases and J shed 8 bases, with 16 bases lying between them. The CDR3 is made up of 14 amino acids. CDR3 in amino acids: CASSFSGGKGGYTF. The CDR3 bases are TGTGCCAGCAGCTTTTCCGGGGGGAAAGGAGGCTACACCTTC.

This clone was recorded only once. This chain connects TRBV2 to TRBJ1-1; 8 bases match TRBD1. The germline V gene has CDR1 SNHLY and CDR2 FYNNEI. CDR3 length equals 14 residues. Losses at the gene ends were 5 bases for V and 0 bases for J; bases not matched to a gene: 2. The CDR3 DNA reads as TGTGCCAGCAGTAACAGGGGGATGAACACTGAAGCTTTCTTT. As protein: CASSNRGMNTEAFF.

The V and J genes are TRBV5-1 and TRBJ2-5; 13 bases fit TRBD2. Trimming at V came to 4 bases and at J to 4 bases, leaving 7 bases not matched to a gene. The CDR3 is 16 amino acids. Germline V CDR1 and CDR2: SGHRS, YFSETQ. This chain's CDR3 is CASSQRLAGGGETQYF. The CDR3 DNA follows: TGCGCCAGCAGCCAAAGACTAGCGGGGGGTGGAGAGACCCAGTACTTC.

This clone appeared a single time. V usage is TRBV30 and J usage is TRBJ1-1; D is possibly TRBD1 (6 bases). This CDR3 has 17 amino acids. The germline V and J ends were trimmed by 1 base and 4 bases, with 22 bases remaining between them. Germline V CDR1 and CDR2: GTSNPN, SVGIG (reference sequence). CDR3 nucleotides: TGTGCCTGGAGTGACACTATAGGGGGGGTAGCGAGCACTGAAGCTTTCTTT. This sequence encodes CAWSDTIGGVASTEAFF.

This clone has only one observation. The rearrangement uses TRBV19 and TRBJ2-3; 9 bases align to TRBD2. The germline V gene has CDR1 LNHDA and CDR2 SQIVND (reference sequence). The CDR3 covers 17 residues. V was pared by 5 bases and J by 0 bases, with 9 bases of the junction left unmatched. This CDR3 is CASSPYSGGLSTDTQYF. CDR3 bases: TGTGCCAGTAGTCCCTATAGCGGGGGCCTAAGCACAGATACGCAGTATTTT. Supplemented by reference TRBV19 and TRBJ2-3, the full variable domain reads DGGITQSPKYLFRKEGQNVTLSCEQNLNHDAMYWYRQDPGQGLRLIYYSQIVNDFQKGDIAEGYSVSREKKESFPLTVTSAQKNPTAFYLCASSPYSGGLSTDTQYFGPGTRLTVL.

This chain uses TRBV9 with TRBJ1-2, with D possibly TRBD1 on 6 matching bases. V lost 4 bases and J lost 8, with 12 bases in between. CDR3 length equals 12 residues. The germline V gene has CDR1 SGDLS and CDR2 YYNGEE. The CDR3 reads CASSPGAGGYTF. The CDR3 DNA is TGTGCCAGCAGCCCGGGGGCCGGAGGCTACACCTTC.

V and J are TRBV6-5 and TRBJ2-1; D gene uncertain. The CDR3 is 12 residues long. Trimming took off 2 bases at V and 10 bases at J, with 9 bases between the two ends. Germline V gene sequence: CDR1 MNHEY, CDR2 SVGAGI. As DNA, the CDR3 is TGTGCCAGCAGTTACGGTTTGCAGGAGCAGTTCTTC. As protein: CASSYGLQEQFF.

The CDR3 sequence: CASSESRHQGDNQPQHF. The CDR3 DNA sequence: TGCGCCAGCAGTGAGTCGAGACACCAGGGTGACAATCAGCCCCAGCATTTT. The rearrangement joins TRBV10-2 to TRBJ1-5, with TRBD1 as a possible D gene (5 bases). V was pared by 0 bases and J by 3 bases, with 15 bases between. The germline V gene encodes CDR1 WSHSY and CDR2 SAAADI. The CDR3 sequence is 17 residues long.

The rearrangement joins TRBV10-3 to TRBJ1-1; no definite D call. This CDR3 is built from 13 residues. Germline V gives CDR1 ENHRY, CDR2 SYGVKD. V dropped 3 bases and J dropped 0 bases, with 5 bases sitting between them. The CDR3 spells CAISDLVNTEAFF. The CDR3 DNA is TGTGCCATCAGTGATCTGGTGAACACTGAAGCTTTCTTT.

The sample holds one count of this clone. The CDR3 DNA reads as TGTGCCAGCAGCTTAGGCGGGGGCGCGGGTGAAGCTTTCTTT. Amino acids: CASSLGGGAGEAFF. This rearrangement joins TRBV7-8 to TRBJ1-1; weak D call: TRBD1 (6 bases). The germline gives CDR1 SGHVS, CDR2 FQNEAQ. Trimming pared 1 base from V and 7 bases from J, leaving 13 bases between. This CDR3 is 14 amino acids long.

The sample holds one count of this clone. The chain links TRBV21-1 to TRBJ1-1; the D segment call TRBD1 is taken from the table without a DNA check. TRBV21-1 is a documented pseudogene. This CDR3 is 17 amino acids long. The CDR3 sequence is CASSKASRGSENTEAFF. The CDR3 DNA reads TGTGCCAGCAGCAAAGCATCCAGGGGCTCGGAGAACACTGAAGCTTTCTTT.

This chain connects TRBV28 to TRBJ1-1; D remains unclear. Germline V gene data show CDR1 as MDHEN and CDR2 as SYDVKM. V was pared by 6 bases and J by 5 bases, with 10 bases between. The CDR3 runs to 12 residues. CDR3 residues: CASSPRRTEAFF. CDR3 nucleotide sequence: TGTGCCAGCAGCCCCCGCCGGACTGAAGCTTTCTTT.

The CDR3 loop is CASSVSYEQYF. The CDR3 DNA follows: TGTGCCAGCAGCGTCTCCTACGAGCAGTACTTC. This rearrangement joins TRBV7-2 to TRBJ2-7, with D hard to call. Germline loops: CDR1 SGHTA, CDR2 FQGNSA. V shed 5 bases and J shed 0 bases, with 2 bases lying between them. CDR3 length: 11 amino acids. Supplemented by reference TRBV7-2 and TRBJ2-7, the full variable domain reads GAGVSQSPSNKVTEKGKDVELRCDPISGHTALYWYRQSLGQGLEFLIYFQGNSAPDKSGLPSDRFSAERTGGSVSTLTIQRTQQEDSAVYLCASSVSYEQYFGPGTRLTVT.

V usage is TRBV12-3 or TRBV12-4 and J usage is TRBJ2-3; 7 bases map to TRBD1. The CDR3 runs to 13 residues. J gave up 1 base and V 6 bases, and 1 base lay outside the gene matches. CDR3 sequence reads: CASRTGGTDTQYF. The DNA of the CDR3 is TGTGCCAGCAGAACAGGGGGCACAGATACGCAGTATTTT.

The sample holds one count of this clone. The chain couples TRBV28 to TRBJ2-1; 9 bases are a match to TRBD2. Germline-derived CDR1 and CDR2 are MDHEN and SYDVKM. The junction had 7 bases not matched to a gene; V was cut back by 6 bases and J by 7 bases. The length of the CDR3 is 14 residues. In DNA form, the CDR3 reads TGTGCCAGCAGGGCGGGGGGGCCTGGGAATGAGCAGTTCTTC. Its translation is CASRAGGPGNEQFF.

The rearrangement uses TRBV7-8 and TRBJ2-2; 7 bases agree with TRBD1. V lost 5 bases and J lost 4; bases outside the gene matches: 7. This CDR3 contains 15 residues. Germline V lookup: CDR1 SGHVS, CDR2 FQNEAQ. CDR3 sequence: CASSTRRTGTGELFF. CDR3 nucleotides: TGTGCCAGCAGCACGCGTCGGACAGGCACCGGGGAGCTGTTTTTT.

V gene TRBV29-1 combines with J gene TRBJ1-2; D is perhaps TRBD1 (5 bases). Germline CDR1 is SQVTM and CDR2 is ANQGSEA. There are 13 residues in the CDR3. V dropped 4 bases and J dropped 6 bases, with 15 bases sitting between them. The CDR3 DNA follows: TGCAGCGTTGTTCTAGGAGGGGAAAATGGCTACACCTTC. Its translation: CSVVLGGENGYTF. Using reference TRBV29-1 and TRBJ1-2 for the parts outside the CDR3, the full variable domain is SAVISQKPSRDICQRGTSLTIQCQVDSQVTMMFWYRQQPGQSLTLIATANQGSEATYESGFVIDKFPISRPNLTFSTLTVSNMSPEDSSIYLCSVVLGGENGYTFGSGTRLTVV.

This clone was observed once. V and J are TRBV28 and TRBJ1-4; D not certain. The CDR3 contains 11 residues. V gave up 7 bases and J gave up 5 bases, with 5 bases separating them. CDR1 MDHEN and CDR2 SYDVKM come from the germline V gene. The CDR3 sequence is CASILNEKLFF. As DNA, the CDR3 is TGTGCCAGCATCCTGAATGAAAAACTGTTTTTT.

The chain recombines TRBV5-1 with TRBJ2-5, with 7 bases lining up with TRBD1. Germline trimming cut 4 bases from V and 2 bases from J; bases unmatched to any gene: 5. The germline V gene has CDR1 SGHRS and CDR2 YFSETQ. This CDR3 spans 14 amino acids. The CDR3: CASSRDSVQETQYF. CDR3 sequence (DNA): TGCGCCAGCAGCCGGGACAGCGTTCAAGAGACCCAGTACTTC.